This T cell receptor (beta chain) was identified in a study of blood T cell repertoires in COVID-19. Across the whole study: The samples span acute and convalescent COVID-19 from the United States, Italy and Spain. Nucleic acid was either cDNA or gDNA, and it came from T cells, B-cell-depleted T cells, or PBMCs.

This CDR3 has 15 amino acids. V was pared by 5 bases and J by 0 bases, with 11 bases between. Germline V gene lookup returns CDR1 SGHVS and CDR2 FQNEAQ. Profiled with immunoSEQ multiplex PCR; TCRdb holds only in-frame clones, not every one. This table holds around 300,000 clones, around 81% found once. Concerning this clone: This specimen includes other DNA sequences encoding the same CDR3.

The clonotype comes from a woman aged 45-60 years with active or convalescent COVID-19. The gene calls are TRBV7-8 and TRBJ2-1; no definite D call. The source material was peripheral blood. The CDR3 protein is CASSLRESSYNEQFF. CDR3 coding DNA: TGTGCCAGCAGCCTAAGAGAGAGCTCCTACAATGAGCAGTTCTTC.